Listed here are 3 T cell receptor beta chains from one sample, sequenced in a study of CD8 T cells in ankylosing spondylitis. Study-wide results and caveats: Seven to nine highly homologous variants made up a TCR beta motif that seemed to typify ankylosing spondylitis blood.

TCRdb ran MiXCR on the 5' RACE reads and lists one entry per CDR3 protein. The repertoire holds 670,000 or so distinct CDR3 sequences, with around 17% as singletons. Their specific antigens are unknown. Sequenced input: blood, either unsorted or a sorted T cell fraction (not recorded which). These receptors were collected from a male donor with ankylosing spondylitis.

The DNA for the CDR3 is TGTGCCAGCAGTTTCGACAGGTTAGAGACCCAGTACTTC. This sequence encodes CASSFDRLETQYF. J is TRBJ2-5 and V is TRBV28, with D perhaps matching TRBD1 (6 bases). V lost 3 bases and J lost 4, with 9 bases in between. This CDR3 has 13 amino acids. Germline V gene sequence: CDR1 MDHEN, CDR2 SYDVKM.

This chain uses TRBV7-9 with TRBJ1-1; 8 bases agree with TRBD1. Germline lookup yields CDR1 SEHNR and CDR2 FQNEAQ (reference sequence). With V trimmed by 4 bases and J by 5 bases, 3 bases remained unmatched. CDR3 size: 13 residues. Here the CDR3 reads CASSSDRVTEAFF. CDR3 bases: TGTGCCAGCAGCTCGGACAGGGTTACTGAAGCTTTCTTT.

The rearrangement joins TRBV29-1 to TRBJ2-1, with D hard to call. The V end was cut by 8 bases, the J end by 0 bases, with 11 bases between. This CDR3 is built from 13 residues. In germline, CDR1 is SQVTM, CDR2 ANQGSEA. Here the CDR3 DNA reads TGCAGCTCAAGACTGAGCTCCTACAATGAGCAGTTCTTC. It is translated as CSSRLSSYNEQFF.